The next 21 T cell receptor beta chains were all read from a single sample in a study of blood T cell repertoires in COVID-19 (dated by TCRdb to 2018 to 2020). The library was obtained by the immunoSEQ multiplex PCR assay. Entries here come from immuneACCESS through TCRdb and include only in-frame sequences with V and J called. Some clones fail to appear in such tables; in the studies checked, an unresolved V gene covers under half of the shortfall, and the cause of the remainder is unknown. The sample table records 450,000 to 500,000 clones; roughly 90% of these occur just once. Around 0.7% of the sample goes to the ten largest clones. The sample was PBMCs or T cells enriched from blood (not recorded which). The source of these receptors is a woman aged 18-30 years who had recovered from COVID-19.

This clone is a singleton in its sample. The V and J genes are TRBV2 and TRBJ2-3, with D unresolved. Germline CDR1 and CDR2: SNHLY and FYNNEI. The CDR3 contains 14 residues. Trimming shortened V by 7 bases and J by 2 bases, and 13 bases separated the two germline ends. The CDR3 region is CASTLRGFTDTQYF. DNA for the CDR3: TGTGCCAGCACTCTTAGAGGCTTCACAGATACGCAGTATTTT.

The rearrangement joins TRBV11-2 to TRBJ2-5; 11 positions agree with TRBD1. The CDR3 is made up of 15 amino acids. CDR1 and CDR2 from the germline V gene are SGHAT and FQNNGV. The ends lost 3 bases at V and 6 bases at J; junction bases unmatched: 6. Here the CDR3 reads CASSLGRDRGKTQYF. The CDR3 bases are TGTGCCAGCAGCTTGGGCCGGGACAGGGGGAAGACCCAGTACTTC. The variable domain in full, with the rest retrieved from reference TRBV11-2 and TRBJ2-5, is EAGVAQSPRYKIIEKRQSVAFWCNPISGHATLYWYQQILGQGPKLLIQFQNNGVVDDSQLPKDRFSAERLKGVDSTLKIQPAKLEDSAVYLCASSLGRDRGKTQYFGPGTRLLVL.

The chain combines TRBV2 with TRBJ1-1, with a weak D call TRBD1 (5 bases). The CDR3 extends over 13 amino acids. Trimming took 0 bases from V and 11 from J, leaving 13 bases between them. Per the germline V gene, CDR1 is SNHLY and CDR2 is FYNNEI. CDR3 sequence: CASSEALGGTAFF. The DNA of the CDR3 is TGTGCCAGCAGTGAAGCGCTTGGGGGGACGGCTTTCTTT.

In this sample, this clone turned up once. V gene TRBV19 combines with J gene TRBJ1-6; the D is unclear. Trimming shortened V by 6 bases and J by 11 bases, and 14 bases separated the two germline ends. CDR3 length: 13 residues. In germline, CDR1 is LNHDA, CDR2 SQIVND (reference sequence). CDR3 in DNA: TGTGCCAGTAGGGAGAGGGAGTCGGCACCCCTCCACTTT. The encoded protein is CASRERESAPLHF.

The gene calls are TRBV6-5 and TRBJ1-1; D call uncertain. CDR1 is MNHEY, CDR2 SVGAGI, per germline. CDR3 length: 14 amino acids. Trimming stripped 6 bases from V and 1 base from J, with 12 bases between. CDR3 DNA sequence: TGTGCCAGCAGCGGGAACGCCCGGAACACTGAAGCTTTCTTT. Translating it yields CASSGNARNTEAFF.

This clone was observed a single time. This chain's CDR3 is CASSPPRQSYGYTF. In DNA, the CDR3 is TGTGCCAGCTCACCTCCAAGACAGTCCTATGGCTACACCTTC. The chain links TRBV18 to TRBJ1-2; a weak D match, TRBD1 (5 bases). The V end lost 3 bases, the J end lost 4 bases, and 12 bases lay between the germline ends. Germline loops: CDR1 KGHSH, CDR2 LQKENI. The CDR3 has 14 amino acids.

This sequence joins TRBV15 and TRBJ2-1; a weak D match, TRBD1 (6 bases). Trimming removed 1 base from V and 8 bases from J, with 15 bases in between. CDR1 is LNHNV, CDR2 YYDKDF, per germline (reference sequence). The CDR3 spans 15 residues. DNA of the CDR3: TGTGCCACCAGCAGAGGGGTCGCAGGGACACATGAGCAGTTCTTC. This gives the protein CATSRGVAGTHEQFF. Based on the CDR3 plus reference TRBV15 and TRBJ2-1, the full variable domain is DAMVIQNPRYQVTQFGKPVTLSCSQTLNHNVMYWYQQKSSQAPKLLFHYYDKDFNNEADTPDNFQSRRPNTSFCFLDIRSPGLGDTAMYLCATSRGVAGTHEQFFGPGTRLTVL.

This chain joins TRBV6-4 and TRBJ2-3; TRBD1 matches 10 bases. Germline V CDR1 and CDR2: MRHNA, SNTAGT. With V trimmed by 2 bases and J by 4 bases, 0 bases remained unmatched. This CDR3 spans 14 amino acids. CDR3 DNA sequence: TGTGCCAGCAGTGACGGGACAGGGGCAGATACGCAGTATTTT. Translated, it gives CASSDGTGADTQYF.

The rearrangement uses TRBV6-5 and TRBJ1-6; D is unresolved. Per germline, CDR1 MNHEY and CDR2 SVGAGI. V was clipped by 10 bases and J by 7 bases, with 17 bases between them. This CDR3 is 14 amino acids long. In nucleotides, the CDR3 is TGTGCCATCTCGGACTCCCTGGGCAATTCACCCCTCCACTTT. This sequence encodes CAISDSLGNSPLHF.

V is TRBV9 and J is TRBJ1-2; TRBD1 might be the D (5 bases). The V gene lost 1 base and the J gene lost 4 bases, with 11 bases spanning the gap. The CDR3 has 14 residues. The germline gives CDR1 SGDLS, CDR2 YYNGEE. In DNA, the CDR3 is TGTGCCAGCAGCGTATCTTGGCAGGGCTATGGCTACACCTTC. It specifies CASSVSWQGYGYTF.

The chain carries TRBV12-3 or TRBV12-4 and TRBJ1-1; D is unresolved. V lost 7 bases and J lost 6, with 9 bases in between. The length of the CDR3 is 11 residues. DNA for the CDR3: TGTGCCAGCACTGTACGCGCTGAAGCTTTCTTT. It yields the protein CASTVRAEAFF.

This clone was observed a few times. The J gene is TRBJ2-2, the V gene TRBV24-1; the match to TRBD2 covers 10 bases. The CDR3 loop spans 16 amino acids. J gave up 5 bases and V 2 bases, and 4 bases lay outside the gene matches. The germline gives CDR1 KGHDR, CDR2 SFDVKD. Here the CDR3 reads CATSDSKRGGTGELFF. The CDR3, as DNA: TGTGCCACCAGTGATTCTAAGCGGGGGGGAACCGGGGAGCTGTTTTTT.

The chain employs TRBV30 and TRBJ1-3; 7 bases are shared with TRBD1. From germline, CDR1 is GTSNPN and CDR2 SVGIG (reference sequence). The ends lost 1 base at V and 2 bases at J; junction bases unmatched: 5. CDR3 length equals 15 residues. The CDR3 here is CAWSADRNPGNTIYF. CDR3 in DNA: TGTGCCTGGAGTGCGGACAGGAACCCTGGAAACACCATATATTTT.

J is TRBJ1-1 and V is TRBV11-2, with a possible D match to TRBD1 (5 bases). CDR3 length: 15 residues. Per germline, CDR1 SGHAT and CDR2 FQNNGV. Trimming removed 4 bases at V and 4 bases at J, with 16 bases between. The chain's CDR3 is CASSSIIRGGTEAFF. The DNA of the CDR3 is TGTGCCAGCAGCTCCATTATAAGGGGTGGCACTGAAGCTTTCTTT.

In its sample, this clone was seen once. V is TRBV23-1 and J is TRBJ2-5, with 7 nucleotides matching TRBD1. TRBV23-1 qualifies as an ORF whose function is uncertain. The CDR3 runs 13 residues. Germline trimming cut 7 bases from V and 3 bases from J; bases unmatched to any gene: 5. The CDR3 DNA is TGCGCCAGCATGGGACAGAGAAAAGAGACCCAGTACTTC. It is translated as CASMGQRKETQYF.

A note on this clone: Relative to the germline gene, one junction end is altered; a read error may explain this. The chain links TRBV5-8 to TRBJ1-5; perhaps TRBD1 as D (5 bases). The germline gives CDR1 SGHTS, CDR2 YDEGEE. The CDR3 runs to 14 residues. The CDR3 protein is CASSLGVSSQPQHF. The CDR3 DNA follows: TGTGCCAGCAGCTTAGGGGTCAGCAGTCAGCCCCAGCATTTT.

The chain joins TRBV5-1 to TRBJ1-4; 7 bases fit TRBD1. The germline CDR1 and CDR2 sequences are SGHRS and YFSETQ. The length of the CDR3 is 14 residues. With 0 bases clipped from V and 5 bases from J, the junction kept 1 base outside the gene matches. The CDR3 spells CASSLGGQNEKLFF. The CDR3, as DNA: TGCGCCAGCAGCTTGGGGGGACAGAATGAAAAACTGTTTTTT.

V usage is TRBV18 and J usage is TRBJ2-1, with 9 bases aligning to TRBD1. The V segment lost 5 bases and the J segment 9 bases; nucleotides outside the gene matches: 8. This CDR3 spans 14 amino acids. In germline, CDR1 is KGHSH, CDR2 LQKENI. The CDR3 nucleotides are TGTGCCAGCTCAAAGGGACAGGGTTACGGTGAGCAGTTCTTC. As protein: CASSKGQGYGEQFF. Using reference TRBV18 and TRBJ2-1 for the parts outside the CDR3, the full variable domain is NAGVMQNPRHLVRRRGQEARLRCSPMKGHSHVYWYRQLPEEGLKFMVYLQKENIIDESGMPKERFSAEFPKEGPSILRIQQVVRGDSAAYFCASSKGQGYGEQFFGPGTRLTVL.

This clone has more than one count but fewer than ten. This sequence joins TRBV3-1 (or the pseudogene TRBV3-2) and TRBJ1-2; D is possibly TRBD1 (5 bases). The CDR3 is 16 residues long. Looked up from germline, CDR1 is LGHDT and CDR2 is YNNKEL (reference sequence). V lost 0 bases, J lost 5 bases, and 16 bases lay in between. The CDR3 is CASSQDRGEGMYGYTF. CDR3 in DNA: TGTGCCAGCAGCCAAGATCGGGGGGAGGGGATGTATGGCTACACCTTC.

This chain uses TRBV10-3 with TRBJ1-6; TRBD1 agrees at 7 bases. In germline, CDR1 is ENHRY, CDR2 SYGVKD. The V and J ends lost 5 bases and 0 bases, in that order; junction bases with no gene match: 1. The CDR3 length is 15 residues. CDR3 in DNA: TGTGCCATCAGTTCAGGGGGCTCCTATAATTCACCCCTCCACTTT. This encodes CAISSGGSYNSPLHF.

The chain uses TRBV5-1 and TRBJ1-2; 8 bases are a match to TRBD1. Trimming removed 4 bases from V and 8 bases from J; junction bases left unmatched: 4. CDR1 and CDR2 from the germline V gene are SGHRS and YFSETQ. The CDR3 consists of 12 residues. CDR3 loop: CASSAGGLGYTF. The DNA for the CDR3 is TGCGCCAGCAGCGCAGGGGGCTTGGGCTACACCTTC.